This paragraph reports one T cell receptor beta chain. Its cognate antigen is unknown. The PCR had 60 Vbeta and 13 Jbeta primers. Libraries were prepared by immunoSEQ multiplex PCR; TCRdb keeps only in-frame clonotypes and omits some of them. Of about 140,000 clones in the sample, about 80% were seen once. This sample stems from a study of cytomegalovirus exposure and HLA in healthy donors. Study conclusions and caveats: Reports described diagnosis of cytomegalovirus status by the classifier as highly specific and sensitive. In a later analysis, compared with equally common non-associated chains, HLA-associated beta chains were more expanded. Sequencing artifact likely explains a cluster of highly shared sequence variants.

The donors gave bone marrow, and they were healthy. The CDR3 length is 15 residues. Germline assignment: CDR1 SGHKS and CDR2 YYEKEE (reference sequence). With 4 bases clipped from V and 8 bases from J, the junction kept 8 bases outside the gene matches. The sequence derives from a man younger than 45 in good health and CMV-seropositive. Source material: PBMCs. The rearrangement uses TRBV5-5 and TRBJ1-6, with TRBD1 identical over 8 bases. The CDR3 here is CASSGRTGQDSPLHF. The CDR3, as DNA: TGTGCCAGCAGCGGTCGGACAGGGCAAGATTCACCCCTCCACTTT.